This T cell receptor beta chain stems from a study of control samples from healthy donors and cancer patients. Sequencing was performed with immunoSEQ multiplex PCR; in TCRdb, only in-frame clones are kept and a portion is missing. The sample lists some 130,000 clones, just under 95% occurring once. This clone was detected once. Material: blood. This TCR came from a young man in good health.

This chain's CDR3 is CASSEPSRVGLRGYTF. In nucleotides, the CDR3 is TGTGCCAGCAGTGAACCCTCGAGGGTTGGGTTGAGAGGCTACACCTTC. The V gene is TRBV2, the J gene TRBJ1-2; D gene unclear. There are 16 residues in the CDR3. The ends were cut back, 2 bases at V and 8 bases at J, with 21 bases in the middle. From germline, CDR1 is SNHLY and CDR2 FYNNEI.